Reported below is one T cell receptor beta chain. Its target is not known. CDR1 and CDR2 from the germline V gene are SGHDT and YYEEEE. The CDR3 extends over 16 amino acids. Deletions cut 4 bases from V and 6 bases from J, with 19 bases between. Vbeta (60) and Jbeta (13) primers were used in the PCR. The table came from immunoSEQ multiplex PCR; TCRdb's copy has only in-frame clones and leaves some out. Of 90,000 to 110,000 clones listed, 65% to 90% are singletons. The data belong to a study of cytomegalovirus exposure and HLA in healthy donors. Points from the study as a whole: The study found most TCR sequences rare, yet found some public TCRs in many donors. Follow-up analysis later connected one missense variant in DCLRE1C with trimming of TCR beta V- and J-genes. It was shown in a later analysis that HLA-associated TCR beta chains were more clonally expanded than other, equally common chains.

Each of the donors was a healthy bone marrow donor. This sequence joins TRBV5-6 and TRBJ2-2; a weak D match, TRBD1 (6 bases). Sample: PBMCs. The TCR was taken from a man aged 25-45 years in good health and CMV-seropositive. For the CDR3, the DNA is TGTGCCAGCAGCCACTATGGGACAAAATTTCCCGGGGAGCTGTTTTTT. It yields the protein CASSHYGTKFPGELFF.